These 26 T cell receptor beta chains came from one sample sequenced in a study of CD8+ T cells in alopecia areata listed by TCRdb under 2018. The method was the immunoSEQ multiplex PCR assay. RNA was extracted from all samples and reverse transcribed into cDNA, which served as template for TCR sequencing. TCRdb carries this immuneACCESS record with in-frame sequences only. Its versions omit some clonotypes, under half of them owing to an unresolved V gene in the studies checked, with the rest unexplained. A total of fewer than 150,000 clones appear in this sample, approximately 85% of them only once. Jointly, the top ten make up roughly 25% of the sample. The sample's time point label, decoded: around 4 weeks on oral tofacitinib. In light of the paper, this sample's treatment or condition label describes: oral pan-JAK inhibitor, 5-10 mg twice daily. Sequencing was performed on CD8+ T cells sorted from blood, taken at week 4, from a patient treated with tofacitinib. Receptor source: a human donor with alopecia areata.

This clone came up a few times. The rearrangement joins TRBV30 to TRBJ2-7, with 7 bases lining up with TRBD1. In germline, CDR1 is GTSNPN, CDR2 SVGIG (reference sequence). The CDR3 has 14 amino acids. After removal of 2 bases from V and 5 bases from J, the junction contained 9 bases not matched to a gene. CDR3 amino acids: CAWSQGVGYNEQYF. For the CDR3, the DNA is TGTGCCTGGAGTCAGGGGGTAGGATATAACGAGCAGTACTTC.

The chain employs TRBV29-1 and TRBJ1-1; D unclear. The CDR3 covers 11 residues. V dropped 7 bases and J dropped 10 bases, with 16 bases sitting between them. Germline CDR1 reads SQVTM; CDR2 reads ANQGSEA. In nucleotides, the CDR3 is TGCAGCGCTGACACACCTGGAGGAGCTTTCTTT. Amino acid sequence: CSADTPGGAFF.

As concerns this clone: Mismatch with germline at one junction end may stem from a read error. This rearrangement joins TRBV7-7 to TRBJ2-7; TRBD2 might be the D (5 bases). CDR3 length: 13 amino acids. From germline, CDR1 is SSHAT and CDR2 FNYEAQ (reference sequence). CDR3 amino acids: CASSTLPRGEQYF. DNA for the CDR3: TGTGCTAGCAGCACGCTCCCTCGGGGCGAGCAGTACTTC.

This chain uses TRBV4-3 with TRBJ2-7, with 7 bases lining up with TRBD1. CDR1 is LGHNA, CDR2 YSLEER, per germline. CDR3 length: 15 amino acids. Losses at the gene ends were 0 bases for V and 3 bases for J; bases not matched to a gene: 5. The CDR3 here is CASSQEAWDSYEQYF. DNA for the CDR3: TGCGCCAGCAGCCAAGAGGCCTGGGACAGCTACGAGCAGTACTTC.

V gene TRBV4-3 combines with J gene TRBJ2-3, with 10 bases identical to TRBD1. Losses at the gene ends were 4 bases for V and 2 bases for J; bases not matched to a gene: 6. Looked up from germline, CDR1 is LGHNA and CDR2 is YSLEER. This CDR3 contains 16 residues. The CDR3 bases are TGCGCCAGCAGCCGGAATCGACAGGGGGCCACAGATACGCAGTATTTT. This codes for CASSRNRQGATDTQYF.

DNA for the CDR3: TGTGCCAGCAGACGGGAGGGGCCTAATAATTCACCCCTCCACTTT. Encoded protein: CASRREGPNNSPLHF. The V and J genes are TRBV7-9 and TRBJ1-6; D is perhaps TRBD1 (5 bases). Between the trimmed V and J ends, which lost 6 bases and 5 bases, there was a span of 14 bases. The CDR3 consists of 15 residues. Germline CDR1 is SEHNR and CDR2 is FQNEAQ (reference sequence).

This rearrangement joins TRBV7-6 to TRBJ2-5, with TRBD2 matching over 12 bases. The CDR3 covers 14 residues. V gave up 5 bases and J gave up 5 bases; unmatched junction bases: 3. The V gene's germline CDR1 is SGHVS and CDR2 FNYEAQ. The DNA of the CDR3 is TGTGCCAGCAGCCAAGGGACTAGCGGGGAGACCCAGTACTTC. Translating it yields CASSQGTSGETQYF.

V gene TRBV19 combines with J gene TRBJ2-2; 8 bases line up with TRBD2. CDR3 length: 16 amino acids. The V gene's germline CDR1 is LNHDA and CDR2 SQIVND (reference sequence). V dropped 5 bases and J dropped 4; count of bases not matched to a gene: 9. The CDR3 reads CASSPRPGLATGELFF. The CDR3 DNA reads TGTGCCAGTAGTCCCCGCCCAGGACTAGCCACCGGGGAGCTGTTTTTT. The whole variable domain, remainder taken from reference TRBV19 and TRBJ2-2, is DGGITQSPKYLFRKEGQNVTLSCEQNLNHDAMYWYRQDPGQGLRLIYYSQIVNDFQKGDIAEGYSVSREKKESFPLTVTSAQKNPTAFYLCASSPRPGLATGELFFGEGSRLTVL.

This clone was counted a few times. The chain uses TRBV4-2 and TRBJ2-3; D ambiguous. The CDR3 is 12 amino acids. CDR1 is LGHNA and CDR2 is YNFKEQ in the germline V gene. Trimming left V 0 bases short and J 6 bases short, with 4 bases between. The CDR3 nucleotides are TGTGCCAGCAGCCAAGAGGTGGATACGCAGTATTTT. This translates into CASSQEVDTQYF.

The rearrangement uses TRBV7-9 and TRBJ2-7; no definite D call. From germline, CDR1 is SEHNR and CDR2 FQNEAQ (reference sequence). The CDR3 is made up of 14 amino acids. V was clipped by 5 bases and J by 1 base, with 12 bases between them. CDR3 region: CASSPTGPSYEQYF. CDR3 bases: TGTGCCAGCAGCCCTACGGGCCCTTCCTACGAGCAGTACTTC.

The chain employs TRBV15 and TRBJ2-1; D is unclear. From germline, CDR1 is LNHNV and CDR2 YYDKDF (reference sequence). The CDR3 sequence is 12 residues long. V was shortened by 1 base and J by 8 bases, with 6 bases between the two germline ends. CDR3 residues: CATSRVQDEQFF. CDR3 nucleotides: TGTGCCACCAGCAGAGTTCAGGATGAGCAGTTCTTC.

The V call is TRBV27, the J call TRBJ1-5; D is possibly TRBD1 (5 bases). Trimming left V 5 bases short and J 10 bases short, with 27 bases between. Per germline, CDR1 MNHEY and CDR2 SMNVEV (reference sequence). This CDR3 region has 17 residues. CDR3 sequence reads: CASSPRQRGPPVGPQHF. The CDR3 DNA follows: TGTGCCAGCAGTCCTCGGCAAAGGGGCCCGCCGGTAGGTCCCCAGCATTTT.

The chain has TRBV7-9 and TRBJ2-7; D unresolved. CDR1 and CDR2 (germline): SEHNR, FQNEAQ (reference sequence). CDR3 length: 14 amino acids. Trimming pared 5 bases from V and 0 bases from J, leaving 11 bases between. Here the CDR3 reads CASSNAVSSYEQYF. The DNA of the CDR3 is TGTGCCAGCAGCAACGCCGTATCCTCCTACGAGCAGTACTTC.

The chain links TRBV11-3 to TRBJ1-6; D call uncertain. Per germline, CDR1 SGHNT and CDR2 YENEEA. This CDR3 is built from 16 residues. V lost 4 bases and J lost 4, with 14 bases in between. The CDR3 coding sequence is TGTGCCAGCAGCTCCCCTGAGGGTGATTATAATTCACCCCTCCACTTT. Translation gives CASSSPEGDYNSPLHF.

This chain connects TRBV19 to TRBJ1-5; a weak D match, TRBD1 (5 bases). The CDR3 covers 17 residues. Germline CDR1 and CDR2: LNHDA and SQIVND (reference sequence). V was trimmed by 7 bases and J by 0 bases, leaving 19 bases between them. The CDR3 DNA reads TGTGCCAGTACCAAGACAGACCCCCGCCTTAGCAATCAGCCCCAGCATTTT. Protein product: CASTKTDPRLSNQPQHF.

This chain uses TRBV29-1 with TRBJ2-7, with TRBD1 matching over 7 bases. V lost 5 bases to trimming and J lost 1 base; unmatched junction nucleotides: 5. The CDR3 sequence is 13 residues long. Germline values: CDR1 SQVTM, CDR2 ANQGSEA. As DNA, the CDR3 is TGCAGCGTTACCCGGGACAGTTCCTACGAGCAGTACTTC. Encoded protein: CSVTRDSSYEQYF.

This clone was detected once. The rearrangement joins TRBV7-6 to TRBJ2-5; 8 nucleotides align to TRBD2. CDR3 size: 15 residues. Unmatched junction bases numbered 1, after V lost 1 base and J lost 0 bases. The germline V gene encodes CDR1 SGHVS and CDR2 FNYEAQ. The chain's CDR3 is CASSLGGGHQETQYF. In DNA form, the CDR3 reads TGTGCCAGCAGCTTAGGCGGGGGGCACCAAGAGACCCAGTACTTC.

This chain joins TRBV9 and TRBJ2-3; TRBD1 aligns across 9 bases. Trimming at V came to 4 bases and at J to 2 bases, leaving 8 bases not matched to a gene. CDR3 length: 16 amino acids. The germline V gene encodes CDR1 SGDLS and CDR2 YYNGEE. The CDR3 loop is CASSLNRDRDTDTQYF. For the CDR3, the DNA is TGTGCCAGCAGCCTAAACCGGGACAGGGACACAGATACGCAGTATTTT.

The chain has TRBV6-5 and TRBJ1-1; D is undetermined. Germline CDR1 is MNHEY and CDR2 is SVGAGI. This CDR3 is 13 amino acids long. V lost 0 bases and J 1 base, leaving 3 bases between the germline ends. Here the CDR3 reads CASSYSTNTEAFF. DNA of the CDR3: TGTGCCAGCAGTTACTCAACGAACACTGAAGCTTTCTTT.

CDR3 loop: CASSVSGGPLRETQYF. The CDR3, as DNA: TGTGCCAGCAGCGTAAGTGGAGGGCCACTCCGAGAGACCCAGTACTTC. This chain links TRBV9 with TRBJ2-5; weak D call: TRBD2 (6 bases). From germline, CDR1 is SGDLS and CDR2 YYNGEE. The CDR3 has 16 amino acids. V was shortened by 1 base and J by 4 bases, with 17 bases between the two germline ends.

A remark on this clone: Other DNA sequences in this specimen translate into the identical CDR3. The rearrangement joins TRBV30 to TRBJ2-7; D call uncertain. The CDR3 has 14 amino acids. V gave up 2 bases and J gave up 1 base, with 12 bases separating them. Germline values: CDR1 GTSNPN, CDR2 SVGIG (reference sequence). Here the CDR3 reads CAWSTAVGSYEQYF. The DNA for the CDR3 is TGTGCCTGGAGTACGGCGGTAGGTTCCTACGAGCAGTACTTC.

The chain employs TRBV6-5 and TRBJ2-7, with 8 bases that match TRBD1. The CDR3 has 14 residues. CDR1 is MNHEY, CDR2 SVGAGI, per germline. J was trimmed by 4 bases and V by 5 bases; bases with no gene match: 7. CDR3 residues: CASSDTGGLYEQYF. In DNA form, the CDR3 reads TGTGCCAGCAGTGACACAGGGGGTCTGTACGAGCAGTACTTC.

V and J are TRBV18 and TRBJ2-1; D is unresolved. The germline V gene has CDR1 KGHSH and CDR2 LQKENI. The CDR3 covers 12 residues. V was trimmed by 2 bases and J by 7 bases, leaving 6 bases between them. As DNA, the CDR3 is TGTGCCAGCTCACCAAGTAGGAATGAGCAGTTCTTC. This codes for CASSPSRNEQFF. The full variable domain, its missing parts supplied by reference TRBV18 and TRBJ2-1, is NAGVMQNPRHLVRRRGQEARLRCSPMKGHSHVYWYRQLPEEGLKFMVYLQKENIIDESGMPKERFSAEFPKEGPSILRIQQVVRGDSAAYFCASSPSRNEQFFGPGTRLTVL.

This chain links TRBV12-5 with TRBJ2-3; 10 nucleotides align to TRBD2. The CDR3 consists of 16 residues. The trim removed 3 bases at V and 1 base at J, leaving 4 bases unmatched. Germline-derived CDR1 and CDR2 are LGHNT and FRNRAP. The CDR3 loop is CASGFSLAGGTDTQYF. The CDR3, as DNA: TGTGCTAGTGGTTTCAGCCTAGCGGGGGGCACAGATACGCAGTATTTT.

The gene calls are TRBV7-8 and TRBJ2-2, with no clear D. The CDR3 has 12 residues. Germline V gene lookup returns CDR1 SGHVS and CDR2 FQNEAQ. The V end lost 0 bases, the J end lost 5 bases, and 1 base lay between the germline ends. Written as DNA, the CDR3 is TGTGCCAGCAGCTTAGCGACCGGGGAGCTGTTTTTT. Its protein is CASSLATGELFF.

This clone was recorded once. The V call is TRBV7-6, the J call TRBJ2-7, with D possibly TRBD2 on 6 matching bases. The V end was cut by 5 bases, the J end by 1 base, with 12 bases between. Germline CDR1 and CDR2: SGHVS and FNYEAQ. The CDR3 has 14 residues. CDR3 DNA sequence: TGTGCCAGCAGCCAATCCGGGGGTTCCTACGAGCAGTACTTC. This translates into CASSQSGGSYEQYF.